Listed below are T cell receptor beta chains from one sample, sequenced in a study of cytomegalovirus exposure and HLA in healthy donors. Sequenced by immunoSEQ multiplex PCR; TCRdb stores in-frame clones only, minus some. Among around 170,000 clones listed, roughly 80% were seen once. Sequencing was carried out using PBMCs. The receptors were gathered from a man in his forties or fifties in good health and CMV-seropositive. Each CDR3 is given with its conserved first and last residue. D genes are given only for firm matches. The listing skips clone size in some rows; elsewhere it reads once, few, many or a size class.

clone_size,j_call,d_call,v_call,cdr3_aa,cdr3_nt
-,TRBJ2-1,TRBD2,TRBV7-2,CASSLVGGDGNEQFF,TGTGCCAGCAGCTTGGTCGGGGGGGATGGCAATGAGCAGTTCTTC
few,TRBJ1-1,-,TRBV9,CASSVDQNSEAFF,TGTGCCAGCAGCGTAGATCAGAATTCTGAAGCTTTCTTT
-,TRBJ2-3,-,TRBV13,CASSLGLQGADTQYF,TGTGCCAGCAGCTTAGGTTTACAGGGTGCAGATACGCAGTATTTT
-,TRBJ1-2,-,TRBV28,CASSPEAANYGYTF,TGTGCCAGCAGTCCTGAGGCAGCTAACTATGGCTACACCTTC
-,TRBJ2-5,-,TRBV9,CASSRLTGQETQYF,TGTGCCAGCAGTCGCCTGACAGGCCAAGAGACCCAGTACTTC
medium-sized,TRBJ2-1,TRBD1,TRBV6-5,CASSSGTGHNEQFF,TGTGCCAGCAGTTCCGGGACAGGGCACAATGAGCAGTTCTTC
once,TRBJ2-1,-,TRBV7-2,CASSLASEQFF,TGTGCCAGCAGCTTAGCGAGTGAGCAGTTCTTC
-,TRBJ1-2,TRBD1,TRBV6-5,CASSYEDRGFGGYTF,TGTGCCAGCAGTTACGAGGACAGGGGGTTTGGTGGCTACACCTTC
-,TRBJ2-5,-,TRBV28,CASSFARGLSETQYF,TGTGCCAGCAGTTTCGCCAGGGGTTTATCGGAGACCCAGTACTTC
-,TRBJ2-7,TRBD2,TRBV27,CASSLSWQGGEQYF,TGTGCCAGCAGTTTGTCATGGCAGGGAGGGGAGCAGTACTTC
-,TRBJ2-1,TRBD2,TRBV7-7,CASSPRRAGDFYNEQFF,TGTGCTAGCAGCCCCAGGAGGGCGGGGGACTTCTACAATGAGCAGTTCTTC
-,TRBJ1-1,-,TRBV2,CASSDKGRGIF,TGTGCCAGCAGTGATAAGGGCAGGGGTATCTTT
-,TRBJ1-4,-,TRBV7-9,CASSLEGHTEKLFF,TGTGCCAGCAGCTTAGAAGGACATACTGAAAAACTGTTTTTT
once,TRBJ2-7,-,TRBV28,CASSLQTGLSYEQYF,TGTGCCAGCAGTTTACAGACGGGACTCTCCTACGAGCAGTACTTC
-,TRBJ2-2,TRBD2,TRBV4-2,CASSQEGVAGASGTGELFF,TGTGCCAGCAGCCAAGAGGGGGTAGCGGGGGCCTCGGGCACCGGGGAGCTGTTTTTT
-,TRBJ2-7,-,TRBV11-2,CASSLIRGTDYEQYF,TGTGCCAGCAGCTTAATCAGGGGAACCGACTACGAGCAGTACTTC
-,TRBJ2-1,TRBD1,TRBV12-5,CASGKGQGASSSQFF,TGTGCTAGTGGTAAAGGACAGGGGGCGTCTAGCAGTCAGTTCTTC
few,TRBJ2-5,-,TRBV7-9,CASSFGGAGETQYF,TGTGCCAGCAGCTTTGGGGGGGCCGGAGAGACCCAGTACTTC
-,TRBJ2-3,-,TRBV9,CASSGPTGPGTDTQYF,TGTGCCAGCAGTGGACCCACAGGGCCCGGCACAGATACGCAGTATTTT
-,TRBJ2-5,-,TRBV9,CASSGGADGVGTQYF,TGTGCCAGCAGCGGCGGGGCGGACGGTGTTGGGACCCAGTACTTC
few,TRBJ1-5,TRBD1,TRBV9,CASSVKGQGHQPQHF,TGTGCCAGCAGCGTAAAGGGACAGGGACATCAGCCCCAGCATTTT
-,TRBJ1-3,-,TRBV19,CASSIPTGTGNTIYF,TGTGCCAGTAGTATCCCAACAGGGACTGGAAACACCATATATTTT
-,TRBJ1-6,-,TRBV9,CASGMDSNSPLHF,TGTGCCAGCGGAATGGACAGTAATTCACCCCTCCACTTT
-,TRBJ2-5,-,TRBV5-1,CASTPGNEETQYF,TGCGCCAGCACCCCGGGGAACGAAGAGACCCAGTACTTC